This T cell receptor beta chain stems from a study of cytomegalovirus exposure and HLA in healthy donors. Germline CDR1 reads MNHEY; CDR2 reads SMNVEV (reference sequence). V lost 1 base to trimming and J lost 5 bases, with 8 bases between them. This CDR3 comprises 13 residues. This PCR relied on a set of 60 Vbeta primers and 13 Jbeta primers. Assay used: immunoSEQ multiplex PCR; TCRdb lists only in-frame clones, some missing. The sample yields about 150,000 clones, 80% seen once. The gene calls are TRBV27 and TRBJ2-5; unclear D gene. This receptor was obtained from a man aged 25-40 years in good health. Specimen: PBMCs. This CDR3 is CASSLWPWETQYF. The CDR3 DNA is TGTGCCAGCAGTTTATGGCCTTGGGAGACCCAGTACTTC.